Shown below are 13 T cell receptor beta chains from a single sample sequenced in a study of T cell responses to AZD1222 COVID-19 vaccine. Using immunoSEQ multiplex PCR, the repertoire was profiled, and TCRdb retains in-frame clones only, with some absent. This sample yields tens of thousands of clones, of which around 88% are seen a single time; about 9.9% belongs to the top ten. The material sequenced was peripheral blood, taken 28 days after the second AZD1222 dose. These receptors originate from an adult who received the AZD1222 COVID-19 vaccine.

The CDR3 sequence: CSAAPGYGYTF. CDR3 sequence (DNA): TGCAGTGCTGCCCCCGGGTATGGCTACACCTTC. This chain joins TRBV20-1 and TRBJ1-2; D not resolved. Trimming left V 5 bases short and J 5 bases short, with 9 bases between. Per germline, CDR1 DFQATT and CDR2 SNEGSKA (reference sequence). The CDR3 is 11 amino acids.

The rearrangement links TRBV18 to TRBJ1-1, with D perhaps matching TRBD1 (6 bases). V lost 2 bases to trimming and J lost 2 bases, with 12 bases between them. The CDR3 has 15 residues. The germline V gene encodes CDR1 KGHSH and CDR2 LQKENI. The CDR3 sequence: CASSPLSDRNTEAFF. The CDR3 DNA sequence: TGTGCCAGCTCACCATTATCGGACAGAAACACTGAAGCTTTCTTT. The variable domain in full, with the rest retrieved from reference TRBV18 and TRBJ1-1, is NAGVMQNPRHLVRRRGQEARLRCSPMKGHSHVYWYRQLPEEGLKFMVYLQKENIIDESGMPKERFSAEFPKEGPSILRIQQVVRGDSAAYFCASSPLSDRNTEAFFGQGTRLTVV.

The rearrangement links TRBV19 to TRBJ1-5; TRBD1 matches 10 bases. Germline V gene data show CDR1 as LNHDA and CDR2 as SQIVND (reference sequence). This CDR3 has 16 amino acids. The junction had 9 bases not matched to a gene; V was cut back by 5 bases and J by 5 bases. CDR3 DNA: TGTGCCAGTAGTGAAATCGGGACAGGGGATTATCAGCCCCAGCATTTT. The encoded protein is CASSEIGTGDYQPQHF.

The rearrangement joins TRBV7-2 to TRBJ2-7; D gene uncertain. Looked up from germline, CDR1 is SGHTA and CDR2 is FQGNSA. The germline V and J ends were trimmed by 5 bases and 5 bases, with 13 bases remaining between them. CDR3 length: 13 amino acids. The CDR3 region has the DNA TGTGCCAGCAGCCTCCCCTCCCCGGACGAGCAGTACTTC. Protein product: CASSLPSPDEQYF.

The V and J genes are TRBV11-2 and TRBJ2-3, with 10 bases matching TRBD2. Trimming took 1 base from V and 10 from J; bases not matched to a gene: 11. In germline, CDR1 is SGHAT, CDR2 FQNNGV. The CDR3 is made up of 16 amino acids. CDR3 residues: CASSLGGLAGVRAQYF. CDR3 nucleotide sequence: TGTGCCAGCAGCTTAGGCGGCCTAGCGGGGGTGCGGGCGCAGTATTTT.

This chain uses TRBV14 with TRBJ2-7; the D call may be TRBD1 or TRBD2 (5 bases each). V lost 4 bases and J lost 2, with 15 bases in between. The CDR3 is 15 residues long. The germline CDR1 and CDR2 sequences are SGHDN and FVKESK. CDR3 DNA: TGTGCCAGCAGCCGAGGGACCGGCCCAACCTACGAGCAGTACTTC. Amino acid sequence: CASSRGTGPTYEQYF.

This sequence joins TRBV12-5 and TRBJ2-3; either TRBD1 or TRBD2 may supply D (5 bases each). Germline V gene data show CDR1 as LGHNT and CDR2 as FRNRAP. The length of the CDR3 is 16 residues. The ends were cut back, 4 bases at V and 0 bases at J, with 14 bases in the middle. As DNA, the CDR3 is TGTGCTAGTGGTTGGGACGGGATTGGGAGCACAGATACGCAGTATTTT. This gives the protein CASGWDGIGSTDTQYF.

The chain links TRBV9 to TRBJ2-2; maybe TRBD1 (6 bases). The V gene lost 0 bases and the J gene lost 5 bases, with 11 bases spanning the gap. There are 15 residues in the CDR3. Germline CDR1 reads SGDLS; CDR2 reads YYNGEE. Here the CDR3 reads CASSVATGSTGELFF. The CDR3 bases are TGTGCCAGCAGCGTAGCTACAGGGTCGACCGGGGAGCTGTTTTTT.

The chain recombines TRBV18 with TRBJ2-7; the match to TRBD2 covers 9 bases. The J segment lost 5 bases and the V segment lost 2 bases, leaving 13 bases of the junction unmatched. Germline CDR1 is KGHSH and CDR2 is LQKENI. CDR3 length equals 17 residues. The CDR3 sequence: CASSPWSGGPQGNEQYF. CDR3 nucleotides: TGTGCCAGCTCACCATGGAGCGGGGGGCCCCAAGGGAACGAGCAGTACTTC.

The chain employs TRBV7-6 and TRBJ1-6; 7 nucleotides line up with TRBD1. The CDR3 extends over 16 amino acids. Germline values: CDR1 SGHVS, CDR2 FNYEAQ. After removal of 1 base from V and 7 bases from J, the junction contained 7 bases not matched to a gene. The CDR3 sequence is CASSLGVPGQNSPLHF. The CDR3 nucleotides are TGTGCCAGCAGCTTAGGGGTACCGGGACAGAATTCACCCCTCCACTTT.

V usage is TRBV5-1 and J usage is TRBJ2-7; no firm D call. Between the trimmed V and J ends, which lost 0 bases and 4 bases, there was a span of 8 bases. CDR1 is SGHRS and CDR2 is YFSETQ in the germline V gene. The length of the CDR3 is 13 residues. The CDR3 is CASSLAGQYEQYF. The CDR3 nucleotides read TGCGCCAGCAGCTTGGCGGGTCAGTACGAGCAGTACTTC.

The chain joins TRBV28 to TRBJ2-1; 10 bases map to TRBD2. Germline V lookup: CDR1 MDHEN, CDR2 SYDVKM. V was pared by 6 bases and J by 1 base, with 3 bases of the junction left unmatched. The CDR3 is 15 residues long. The CDR3 sequence is CASSTSGESYNEQFF. DNA for the CDR3: TGTGCCAGCAGCACTAGCGGGGAATCCTACAATGAGCAGTTCTTC.

The V gene is TRBV15, the J gene TRBJ1-1, with no clear D. The CDR3 sequence is 17 residues long. Germline V gene data show CDR1 as LNHNV and CDR2 as YYDKDF (reference sequence). The V gene lost 0 bases and the J gene lost 6 bases, with 20 bases spanning the gap. CDR3 sequence (DNA): TGTGCCACCAGCAGAGACCCCGGTCGTGGGCTTGCGTCTGAAGCTTTCTTT. It codes for CATSRDPGRGLASEAFF.